The 6 T cell receptor beta chains reported below all come from one sample, sequenced in a study of memory CD8 T cells in hepatitis C reinfection. The time point here: pre-reinfection, 55 to 20 weeks before reinfection detection. Sorted cells were sequenced directly ex vivo without any in vitro expansion. Assay used: immunoSEQ multiplex PCR; TCRdb lists only in-frame clones, some missing. The table has just over 50,000 clones, roughly 86% seen once; the top ten hold 0.9% to 1.1%. The sample comprised naive CD8+ T cells sorted from blood. Every receptor here comes from a man aged 18 to 30 with hepatitis C virus infection.

This clone was detected once. The gene calls are TRBV28 and TRBJ2-3; D might be TRBD2 (6 bases). The CDR3 contains 18 residues. Germline CDR1 and CDR2: MDHEN and SYDVKM. V lost 3 bases and J lost 0, with 19 bases in between. This CDR3 is CASSLVLSGASSTDTQYF. The CDR3 nucleotides are TGTGCCAGCAGTTTGGTCCTTTCGGGAGCTTCTAGCACAGATACGCAGTATTTT.

This clone was observed a few times. The CDR3 bases are TGTGCCATCATGGAAGGGGGTAATTCACCCCTCCACTTT. Translated, it gives CAIMEGGNSPLHF. V usage is TRBV10-3 and J usage is TRBJ1-6; the D gene is possibly TRBD1 (6 bases). The V gene's germline CDR1 is ENHRY and CDR2 SYGVKD. The CDR3 is made up of 13 amino acids. Deletions cut 7 bases from V and 6 bases from J, with 10 bases between.

This clone was recorded a few times. The chain links TRBV4-3 to TRBJ1-1; D perhaps matches TRBD1 (5 bases). In germline, CDR1 is LGHNA, CDR2 YSLEER. This CDR3 comprises 15 residues. With 8 bases removed from V and 0 bases from J, the gap between germline ends came to 16 bases. The CDR3 DNA sequence: TGCGCCAGCCGGGGGAGTACGCTGATGAACACTGAAGCTTTCTTT. Translating it yields CASRGSTLMNTEAFF.

J is TRBJ2-3 and V is TRBV9; 9 nucleotides line up with TRBD2. Germline V gene lookup returns CDR1 SGDLS and CDR2 YYNGEE. This CDR3 comprises 16 residues. The V segment lost 0 bases and the J segment 1 base; nucleotides outside the gene matches: 3. The CDR3, as DNA: TGTGCCAGCAGCGTAGACTGGACTAGCGGCACAGATACGCAGTATTTT. The encoded protein is CASSVDWTSGTDTQYF.

This clone was found once. The chain employs TRBV7-2 and TRBJ2-3, with a possible D match to TRBD2 (6 bases). The CDR3 is made up of 14 amino acids. Trimming shortened V by 0 bases and J by 3 bases, and 7 bases separated the two germline ends. Germline V gene sequence: CDR1 SGHTA, CDR2 FQGNSA. CDR3 sequence: CASSLAGGTDTQYF. The CDR3 region has the DNA TGTGCCAGCAGCTTAGCGGGGGGAACAGATACGCAGTATTTT.

J is TRBJ1-3 and V is TRBV10-3; maybe TRBD1 (5 bases). CDR1 ENHRY and CDR2 SYGVKD come from the germline V gene. V was cut by 2 bases and J by 6 bases, with 11 bases left in between. This CDR3 has 14 residues. The CDR3 DNA reads as TGTGCCATCAGTGAGCCTGGGGCCGAAAACACCATATATTTT. Its protein product is CAISEPGAENTIYF.